Shown below are 30 T cell receptor beta chains from a single sample sequenced in a study of immune evolution from preneoplasia to lung adenocarcinoma. TCRdb's copy holds only in-frame clones and misses some; the assay was immunoSEQ multiplex PCR. The data hold about 14,000 clones, with approximately 80% observed a single time. Sequences were obtained from FFPE minimally invasive lung adenocarcinoma tissue. The receptors originated from a person aged 70 to 85 with lung adenocarcinoma.

The V and J genes are TRBV7-9 and TRBJ2-7; D remains unclear. Per germline, CDR1 SEHNR and CDR2 FQNEAQ (reference sequence). Deletions cut 2 bases from V and 2 bases from J, with 7 bases between. This CDR3 has 13 amino acids. As DNA, the CDR3 is TGTGCCAGCAGCTTATCTGCCGCCTACGAGCAGTACTTC. It is translated as CASSLSAAYEQYF.

The chain carries TRBV25-1 and TRBJ1-4; D remains unclear. Germline CDR1 MGHDK, CDR2 SYGVNS. The CDR3 is made up of 14 amino acids. The V end was cut by 8 bases, the J end by 3 bases, with 13 bases between. Here the CDR3 reads CASQPPGSNEKLFF. DNA for the CDR3: TGTGCCAGCCAACCCCCCGGGTCTAATGAAAAACTGTTTTTT.

This clone was counted a single time. The chain employs TRBV5-1 and TRBJ2-2, with D possibly TRBD1 on 6 matching bases. V lost 7 bases, J lost 1 base, and 11 bases lay in between. CDR1 is SGHRS, CDR2 YFSETQ, per germline. The CDR3 covers 14 residues. The CDR3 is CASQDSWNTGELFF. Here the CDR3 DNA reads TGCGCCAGCCAGGACAGCTGGAACACCGGGGAGCTGTTTTTT.

The rearrangement joins TRBV9 to TRBJ2-7; 9 bases are a match to TRBD1. Trimming took 3 bases from V and 5 from J; bases not matched to a gene: 6. Per germline, CDR1 SGDLS and CDR2 YYNGEE. The CDR3 runs 14 residues. The DNA for the CDR3 is TGTGCCAGCAGCGCCTGGGACAGGGATGACGAGCAGTACTTC. This encodes CASSAWDRDDEQYF.

This clone was observed a handful of times. The CDR3 protein is CASSGDLYEQYF. CDR3 sequence (DNA): TGTGCCAGCTCAGGGGACCTCTACGAGCAGTACTTC. The V gene is TRBV18, the J gene TRBJ2-7; D is tentatively TRBD1 or TRBD2 (5 bases each). Germline CDR1 KGHSH, CDR2 LQKENI. This CDR3 comprises 12 residues. V was cut by 5 bases and J by 3 bases, with 8 bases left in between. Combining the CDR3 with reference TRBV18 and TRBJ2-7 gives the whole variable domain NAGVMQNPRHLVRRRGQEARLRCSPMKGHSHVYWYRQLPEEGLKFMVYLQKENIIDESGMPKERFSAEFPKEGPSILRIQQVVRGDSAAYFCASSGDLYEQYFGPGTRLTVT.

This clone occurred a few times. J is TRBJ2-5 and V is TRBV5-1; perhaps TRBD1 as D (6 bases). This CDR3 has 14 amino acids. The germline gives CDR1 SGHRS, CDR2 YFSETQ. V was clipped by 0 bases and J by 4 bases, with 10 bases between them. The CDR3 sequence is CASSLVPGAETQYF. The CDR3 DNA follows: TGCGCCAGCAGCTTGGTTCCAGGGGCAGAGACCCAGTACTTC.

The chain joins TRBV6-1 to TRBJ1-1; no clear D. V was shortened by 6 bases and J by 1 base, with 9 bases between the two germline ends. The CDR3 is made up of 13 amino acids. Germline V lookup: CDR1 MNHNS, CDR2 SASEGT. The CDR3 nucleotides read TGTGCCAGCAGCTCCGTGAGGAACACTGAAGCTTTCTTT. Encoded protein: CASSSVRNTEAFF.

The chain couples TRBV6-5 to TRBJ1-1; 8 nucleotides match TRBD1. Germline V gene sequence: CDR1 MNHEY, CDR2 SVGAGI. The CDR3 contains 15 residues. V gave up 5 bases and J gave up 5 bases; unmatched junction bases: 10. The chain's CDR3 is CASSPQQGGTTEAFF. CDR3 in DNA: TGTGCCAGCAGTCCTCAACAGGGGGGCACAACTGAAGCTTTCTTT.

The chain recombines TRBV29-1 with TRBJ2-1; 7 nucleotides line up with TRBD1. The CDR3 extends over 13 amino acids. The germline CDR1 and CDR2 sequences are SQVTM and ANQGSEA. Trimming removed 8 bases from V and 4 bases from J; junction bases left unmatched: 8. The CDR3 nucleotides are TGCAGCCTATGGACAGGCTCTTACAATGAGCAGTTCTTC. This encodes CSLWTGSYNEQFF.

This clone is medium-sized in the sample. V usage is TRBV6-1 and J usage is TRBJ1-5; D not resolved. This CDR3 has 13 amino acids. Germline V gene lookup returns CDR1 MNHNS and CDR2 SASEGT. V lost 6 bases and J 2 bases, leaving 8 bases between the germline ends. DNA for the CDR3: TGTGCCAGCAGCTTCCAGGGCAATCAGCCCCAGCATTTT. It codes for CASSFQGNQPQHF.

The chain is built from TRBV28 and TRBJ2-1, with D perhaps matching TRBD2 (6 bases). This CDR3 has 13 amino acids. Trimming removed 4 bases from V and 2 bases from J, with 6 bases in between. Germline CDR1 is MDHEN and CDR2 is SYDVKM. In DNA, the CDR3 is TGTGCCAGCAGTTGGGGGGCCTACAATGAGCAGTTCTTC. Translating it yields CASSWGAYNEQFF.

This chain's CDR3 is CATSGTGTYGYTF. CDR3 bases: TGTGCCACCAGCGGGACAGGGACCTATGGCTACACCTTC. V and J are TRBV15 and TRBJ1-2; 9 bases match TRBD1. Germline V gene lookup returns CDR1 LNHNV and CDR2 YYDKDF (reference sequence). This CDR3 is 13 amino acids long. V lost 5 bases to trimming and J lost 4 bases; unmatched junction nucleotides: 2.

This clone was detected only a few times. The chain joins TRBV6-6 to TRBJ1-6; 7 bases line up with TRBD1. Germline V lookup: CDR1 MNHNY, CDR2 SVGAGI (reference sequence). V trimming: 4 bases; J trimming: 9 bases; junction bases outside the gene matches: 3. This CDR3 is built from 13 residues. The CDR3 loop reads CASSSGGGSPLHF. For the CDR3, the DNA is TGTGCCAGCAGTTCAGGGGGAGGTTCACCCCTCCACTTT.

This clone was seen a single time. The chain employs TRBV5-4 and TRBJ2-7; D gene uncertain. The CDR3 has 15 residues. Trimming pared 1 base from V and 3 bases from J, leaving 14 bases between. Germline loops: CDR1 SGHNT, CDR2 YYREEE (reference sequence). CDR3 region: CASSLSVGLGYEQYF. In DNA form, the CDR3 reads TGTGCCAGCAGCTTGTCTGTTGGGTTGGGCTACGAGCAGTACTTC.

The chain carries TRBV28 and TRBJ2-1; D remains unclear. Germline CDR1 reads MDHEN; CDR2 reads SYDVKM. Trimming left V 4 bases short and J 4 bases short, with 11 bases between. This CDR3 contains 14 residues. The CDR3 region is CASSSTLPYNEQFF. The CDR3, as DNA: TGTGCCAGCAGTTCCACCCTCCCTTACAATGAGCAGTTCTTC.

The chain carries TRBV30 and TRBJ2-2; D possibly corresponds to TRBD1 (5 bases). The V gene's germline CDR1 is GTSNPN and CDR2 SVGIG (reference sequence). V lost 1 base and J lost 6, with 9 bases in between. CDR3 length: 13 residues. The CDR3 sequence: CAWSDGAAGELFF. In nucleotides, the CDR3 is TGTGCCTGGAGTGATGGGGCCGCCGGGGAGCTGTTTTTT.

V and J are TRBV6-6 and TRBJ2-7; 8 nucleotides agree with TRBD1. The CDR3 contains 14 residues. CDR1 and CDR2 (germline): MNHNY, SVGAGI (reference sequence). V lost 6 bases, J lost 2 bases, and 6 bases stayed unmatched. This CDR3 is CASRGGQATYEQYF. The CDR3 coding sequence is TGTGCCAGCAGGGGGGGACAGGCGACCTACGAGCAGTACTTC.

The DNA for the CDR3 is TGTGCCAGCAGTTTGAGGGCCGGGGCAGATACGCAGTATTTT. It is translated as CASSLRAGADTQYF. The V call is TRBV28, the J call TRBJ2-3; TRBD2 might be the D (5 bases). Germline V lookup: CDR1 MDHEN, CDR2 SYDVKM. Trimming stripped 3 bases from V and 4 bases from J, with 11 bases between. The CDR3 runs to 14 residues.

This clone appeared a single time. The rearrangement links TRBV18 to TRBJ1-1; the match to TRBD1 covers 7 bases. The length of the CDR3 is 15 residues. The V and J ends lost 3 bases and 1 base, in that order; junction bases with no gene match: 5. Germline-derived CDR1 and CDR2 are KGHSH and LQKENI. Written as DNA, the CDR3 is TGTGCCAGCTCACCCCAGACAGGGCGGAACACTGAAGCTTTCTTT. This sequence encodes CASSPQTGRNTEAFF.

The rearrangement joins TRBV28 to TRBJ2-7; 7 bases agree with TRBD2. Trimming at V came to 1 base and at J to 4 bases, leaving 1 base not matched to a gene. The germline V gene has CDR1 MDHEN and CDR2 SYDVKM. The CDR3 consists of 13 residues. CDR3 DNA sequence: TGTGCCAGCAGTTTATACGGGAGGTACGAGCAGTACTTC. Amino acid sequence: CASSLYGRYEQYF. Full variable domain (remainder filled in from reference TRBV28 and TRBJ2-7): DVKVTQSSRYLVKRTGEKVFLECVQDMDHENMFWYRQDPGLGLRLIYFSYDVKMKEKGDIPEGYSVSREKKERFSLILESASTNQTSMYLCASSLYGRYEQYFGPGTRLTVT.

The chain combines TRBV10-3 with TRBJ2-2, with TRBD1 matching over 7 bases. The V and J ends lost 10 bases and 0 bases, in that order; junction bases with no gene match: 8. From germline, CDR1 is ENHRY and CDR2 SYGVKD. This CDR3 is 15 amino acids long. The CDR3 coding sequence is TGTGCCACCAAGCGACAGGGCCCGAACACCGGGGAGCTGTTTTTT. Translating it yields CATKRQGPNTGELFF.

V and J are TRBV2 and TRBJ1-2; 7 bases fit TRBD1. This CDR3 is 14 amino acids long. V was pared by 4 bases and J by 4 bases, with 6 bases of the junction left unmatched. CDR1 and CDR2 (germline): SNHLY, FYNNEI. CDR3 DNA: TGTGCCAGCAGTGTAACAGGGGAAGGCTATGGCTACACCTTC. Translating gives CASSVTGEGYGYTF. Full variable domain (missing parts from reference TRBV2 and TRBJ1-2): EPEVTQTPSHQVTQMGQEVILRCVPISNHLYFYWYRQILGQKVEFLVSFYNNEISEKSEIFDDQFSVERPDGSNFTLKIRSTKLEDSAMYFCASSVTGEGYGYTFGSGTRLTVV.

V is TRBV6-1 and J is TRBJ2-7, with a weak D call TRBD2 (5 bases). Germline V CDR1 and CDR2: MNHNS, SASEGT. The CDR3 totals 12 residues. Trimming left V 9 bases short and J 2 bases short, with 11 bases between. In DNA, the CDR3 is TGTGCCAGTATGAGCGGAACCTACGAGCAGTACTTC. Translation gives CASMSGTYEQYF.

In DNA, the CDR3 is TGCGCCAGCAGGGGACAGGGAAACACTGAAGCTTTCTTT. Protein: CASRGQGNTEAFF. The rearrangement links TRBV4-1 to TRBJ1-1; 9 nucleotides line up with TRBD1. CDR1 and CDR2 from the germline V gene are MGHRA and YSYEKL. The CDR3 has 13 residues. V was clipped by 6 bases and J by 2 bases; unmatched bases: 1.

This clone was recorded once. The chain employs TRBV2 and TRBJ1-1, with D hard to call. Trimming stripped 10 bases from V and 0 bases from J, with 12 bases between. The germline V gene has CDR1 SNHLY and CDR2 FYNNEI. This CDR3 has 13 residues. The CDR3 coding sequence is TGTGCCACCGCAGGTCCTCTGAACACTGAAGCTTTCTTT. Its protein is CATAGPLNTEAFF.

This clone has just one count. The chain links TRBV7-8 to TRBJ1-1; no firm D call. CDR3 length: 14 amino acids. The germline gives CDR1 SGHVS, CDR2 FQNEAQ. Trimming took off 2 bases at V and 1 base at J, with 8 bases between the two ends. The CDR3 is CASSLNTGNTEAFF. CDR3 DNA: TGTGCCAGCAGCTTAAATACGGGGAACACTGAAGCTTTCTTT.

The gene calls are TRBV19 and TRBJ2-7; a possible D gene is TRBD2 (5 bases). The CDR3 extends over 15 amino acids. Per germline, CDR1 LNHDA and CDR2 SQIVND (reference sequence). The V gene lost 3 bases and the J gene lost 3 bases, with 15 bases spanning the gap. The CDR3 sequence: CASSILVGKVYEQYF. CDR3 nucleotides: TGTGCCAGTAGTATTTTAGTCGGGAAGGTCTACGAGCAGTACTTC.

The chain carries TRBV28 and TRBJ1-2; D ambiguous. Germline V gives CDR1 MDHEN, CDR2 SYDVKM. CDR3 length: 13 amino acids. Trimming cost V 6 bases and J 4 bases, with 12 bases left between them. The CDR3 nucleotides read TGTGCCAGCAGCCTAAGTGGGCTCTATGGCTACACCTTC. Protein: CASSLSGLYGYTF.

The CDR3 here is CASSLTPIPGNTYEQYF. DNA of the CDR3: TGTGCCAGCAGTTTAACCCCCATACCAGGGAACACCTACGAGCAGTACTTC. The chain recombines TRBV28 with TRBJ2-7, with D perhaps matching TRBD1 (5 bases). The V gene lost 2 bases and the J gene lost 2 bases, with 19 bases spanning the gap. CDR1 MDHEN and CDR2 SYDVKM come from the germline V gene. The CDR3 length is 17 residues.

V usage is TRBV27 and J usage is TRBJ1-1; D might be TRBD1 (6 bases). Germline assignment: CDR1 MNHEY and CDR2 SMNVEV (reference sequence). V gave up 2 bases and J gave up 4 bases, with 11 bases separating them. The length of the CDR3 is 14 residues. Written as DNA, the CDR3 is TGTGCCAGCAGTTTAAACACCAGGGGCACTGAAGCTTTCTTT. Translating gives CASSLNTRGTEAFF.